These 28 T cell receptor beta chains originate from one sample sequenced in a study of blood T cell repertoires in COVID-19. Using immunoSEQ multiplex PCR, the repertoire was profiled, and TCRdb retains in-frame clones only, with some absent. The sample has approximately 380,000 clones, 85% seen once. What was sequenced was peripheral blood. All receptors come from a woman between 18 and 29 years old with acute or convalescent COVID-19.

The genes are TRBV6-1 and TRBJ2-7; 7 nucleotides match TRBD2. The J segment lost 1 base and the V segment lost 7 bases, leaving 7 bases of the junction unmatched. The CDR3 runs to 14 residues. The germline V gene has CDR1 MNHNS and CDR2 SASEGT. The CDR3 nucleotides are TGTGCCAGCACCTGGACTAGGGATTCCTACGAGCAGTACTTC. Translated, it gives CASTWTRDSYEQYF.

The V call is TRBV9, the J call TRBJ2-3; 10 bases map to TRBD2. The germline gives CDR1 SGDLS, CDR2 YYNGEE. The CDR3 is 15 residues long. With 4 bases clipped from V and 1 base from J, the junction kept 3 bases outside the gene matches. The CDR3 reads CASSFTSGGTDTQYF. CDR3 DNA: TGTGCCAGCAGCTTTACTAGCGGGGGCACAGATACGCAGTATTTT.

J is TRBJ1-3 and V is TRBV5-1; D unclear. The V gene lost 1 base and the J gene lost 4 bases, with 6 bases spanning the gap. Germline V gene data show CDR1 as SGHRS and CDR2 as YFSETQ. The CDR3 spans 13 residues. Here the CDR3 reads CASSLSSGNTIYF. In nucleotides, the CDR3 is TGCGCCAGCAGCTTGTCGTCCGGAAACACCATATATTTT.

The chain recombines TRBV9 with TRBJ2-7; the match to TRBD2 covers 13 bases. CDR3 length: 15 residues. J lost 2 bases, V lost 4 bases, and 3 bases had no gene match. The V gene's germline CDR1 is SGDLS and CDR2 YYNGEE. CDR3 bases: TGTGCCAGCAGCAGGACTAGCGGGGGCACCTACGAGCAGTACTTC. Translating it yields CASSRTSGGTYEQYF.

The chain has TRBV28 and TRBJ2-6, with a tentative D call TRBD1 (5 bases). The CDR3 sequence is 15 residues long. Germline values: CDR1 MDHEN, CDR2 SYDVKM. V was clipped by 5 bases and J by 1 base, with 9 bases between them. CDR3 DNA sequence: TGTGCCAGCAGTATCCAGGGTTCTGGGGCCAACGTCCTGACTTTC. This translates into CASSIQGSGANVLTF. Variable domain in full (rest from reference TRBV28 and TRBJ2-6): DVKVTQSSRYLVKRTGEKVFLECVQDMDHENMFWYRQDPGLGLRLIYFSYDVKMKEKGDIPEGYSVSREKKERFSLILESASTNQTSMYLCASSIQGSGANVLTFGAGSRLTVL.

The V call is TRBV13, the J call TRBJ2-7, with D uncertain. CDR3 size: 17 residues. Trimming cost V 0 bases and J 4 bases, with 19 bases left between them. Germline lookup yields CDR1 PRHDT and CDR2 FYEKMQ (reference sequence). This chain's CDR3 is CASSLGVFKESRYEQYF. Written as DNA, the CDR3 is TGTGCCAGCAGCTTAGGCGTTTTTAAGGAATCCAGGTACGAGCAGTACTTC.

This chain joins TRBV28 and TRBJ2-1; tentatively, D is TRBD2 (6 bases). Germline V gene data show CDR1 as MDHEN and CDR2 as SYDVKM. The CDR3 totals 15 residues. V lost 2 bases to trimming and J lost 7 bases, with 15 bases between them. This CDR3 reads CASSLAGGVVNEQFF. The CDR3 DNA follows: TGTGCCAGCAGTTTAGCCGGGGGAGTTGTTAATGAGCAGTTCTTC.

The J gene is TRBJ1-2, the V gene TRBV4-1, with TRBD1 as a possible D gene (6 bases). V was trimmed by 1 base and J by 5 bases, leaving 14 bases between them. This CDR3 has 15 residues. Germline V gene lookup returns CDR1 MGHRA and CDR2 YSYEKL. Here the CDR3 DNA reads TGCGCCAGCAGCCAAGCAGAGACAGGACTTTATGGCTACACCTTC. Amino acid sequence: CASSQAETGLYGYTF.

V and J are TRBV5-1 and TRBJ2-1; 7 bases match TRBD2. This CDR3 comprises 16 residues. V shed 0 bases and J 6 bases; nucleotides not matched to a gene: 9. Germline CDR1 and CDR2: SGHRS and YFSETQ. CDR3 nucleotides: TGCGCCAGCAGCTTGGGGTGGGGCGGGAGTAGCAATGAGCAGTTCTTC. This gives the protein CASSLGWGGSSNEQFF.

The chain has TRBV6-5 and TRBJ1-4; a possible D gene is TRBD1 (5 bases). V lost 6 bases to trimming and J lost 0 bases, with 11 bases between them. Per the germline V gene, CDR1 is MNHEY and CDR2 is SVGAGI. The CDR3 is made up of 15 amino acids. CDR3 sequence: CASRIMTATNEKLFF. CDR3 coding DNA: TGTGCCAGCAGGATAATGACAGCAACTAATGAAAAACTGTTTTTT.

The chain is built from TRBV9 and TRBJ1-1; D remains ambiguous. CDR3 length: 11 amino acids. Germline loops: CDR1 SGDLS, CDR2 YYNGEE. Deletions cut 3 bases from V and 7 bases from J, with 7 bases between. In DNA, the CDR3 is TGTGCCAGCAGCGCGGGTGGTGAAGCTTTCTTT. Residues: CASSAGGEAFF.

CDR3 protein: CASSITGGGTEAFF. CDR3 coding DNA: TGTGCCAGCAGTATTACAGGGGGCGGCACTGAAGCTTTCTTT. This rearrangement joins TRBV2 to TRBJ1-1; 9 positions match TRBD1. Per the germline V gene, CDR1 is SNHLY and CDR2 is FYNNEI. The CDR3 consists of 14 residues. The ends lost 5 bases at V and 4 bases at J; junction bases unmatched: 5. Looking up the rest from reference TRBV2 and TRBJ1-1 gives the full variable domain: EPEVTQTPSHQVTQMGQEVILRCVPISNHLYFYWYRQILGQKVEFLVSFYNNEISEKSEIFDDQFSVERPDGSNFTLKIRSTKLEDSAMYFCASSITGGGTEAFFGQGTRLTVV.

This rearrangement joins TRBV28 to TRBJ1-5; D not certain. CDR3 length: 14 residues. Looked up from germline, CDR1 is MDHEN and CDR2 is SYDVKM. The V end lost 7 bases, the J end lost 7 bases, and 17 bases lay between the germline ends. The DNA of the CDR3 is TGTGCCAGCACCCCTATGAATGTGCGGCAGCCCCAGCATTTT. It specifies CASTPMNVRQPQHF.

J is TRBJ1-6 and V is TRBV7-8; TRBD1 is a possible D gene (6 bases). The CDR3 is made up of 15 amino acids. Trimming pared 2 bases from V and 5 bases from J, leaving 10 bases between. Germline V gene lookup returns CDR1 SGHVS and CDR2 FQNEAQ. The CDR3 nucleotides are TGTGCCAGCAGCTTAAGGGGGTTGGATAATTCACCCCTCCACTTT. Its protein product is CASSLRGLDNSPLHF.

The chain links TRBV12-5 to TRBJ2-1, with 9 bases identical to TRBD2. The CDR3 contains 15 residues. Looked up from germline, CDR1 is LGHNT and CDR2 is FRNRAP. The J segment lost 6 bases and the V segment lost 7 bases, leaving 10 bases of the junction unmatched. CDR3 DNA: TGTGCTAGTGTTCGTGGCGGGGGGGCGAGCAATGAGCAGTTCTTC. It is translated as CASVRGGGASNEQFF. Complete variable domain (other parts from reference TRBV12-5 and TRBJ2-1): DARVTQTPRHKVTEMGQEVTMRCQPILGHNTVFWYRQTMMQGLELLAYFRNRAPLDDSGMPKDRFSAEMPDATLATLKIQPSEPRDSAVYFCASVRGGGASNEQFFGPGTRLTVL.

This chain connects TRBV28 to TRBJ1-5; the D gene is possibly TRBD1 (5 bases). Per the germline V gene, CDR1 is MDHEN and CDR2 is SYDVKM. V was trimmed by 5 bases and J by 2 bases, leaving 16 bases between them. CDR3 size: 16 residues. CDR3 in amino acids: CASSPWGGDGNQPQHF. In DNA, the CDR3 is TGTGCCAGCAGTCCGTGGGGGGGTGACGGCAATCAGCCCCAGCATTTT. The full variable domain, in which reference TRBV28 and TRBJ1-5 provide the parts outside the CDR3, is DVKVTQSSRYLVKRTGEKVFLECVQDMDHENMFWYRQDPGLGLRLIYFSYDVKMKEKGDIPEGYSVSREKKERFSLILESASTNQTSMYLCASSPWGGDGNQPQHFGDGTRLSIL.

The chain uses TRBV11-2 and TRBJ2-7; maybe TRBD1 (5 bases). V shed 10 bases and J shed 5 bases, with 9 bases lying between them. Germline CDR1 and CDR2: SGHAT and FQNNGV. CDR3 size: 10 residues. DNA for the CDR3: TGTGCCACCCAAGGGGACGAGCAGTACTTC. Amino acid sequence: CATQGDEQYF.

This clone was detected only a few times. The gene calls are TRBV5-1 and TRBJ2-2; no clear D gene. The CDR3 is 12 amino acids. V shed 3 bases and J shed 12 bases, with 12 bases lying between them. Germline V gene data show CDR1 as SGHRS and CDR2 as YFSETQ. CDR3 sequence reads: CASSYDTDKLFF. Written as DNA, the CDR3 is TGCGCCAGCAGCTACGACACGGATAAGCTGTTTTTT.

The rearrangement links TRBV2 to TRBJ1-2; D is unresolved. Germline CDR1 SNHLY, CDR2 FYNNEI. Trimming took off 6 bases at V and 6 bases at J, with 14 bases between the two ends. This CDR3 is 13 amino acids long. The CDR3 nucleotides are TGTGCCAGCAGCCGCGCGGTGGGTGATGGCTACACCTTC. Its translation is CASSRAVGDGYTF.

CDR3: CASSEFWGATNEKLFF. CDR3 nucleotide sequence: TGTGCCAGCAGTGAATTTTGGGGGGCAACTAATGAAAAACTGTTTTTT. The J gene is TRBJ1-4, the V gene TRBV6-1; TRBD1 might be the D (5 bases). Trimming removed 2 bases at V and 0 bases at J, with 10 bases between. Germline values: CDR1 MNHNS, CDR2 SASEGT. This CDR3 spans 16 amino acids.

The chain couples TRBV24-1 to TRBJ2-1; no definite D call. The CDR3 sequence is 16 residues long. The germline V gene has CDR1 KGHDR and CDR2 SFDVKD. The V and J ends lost 0 bases and 5 bases respectively, with 13 bases between them. CDR3 amino acids: CATSDLQFGGDNEQFF. CDR3 coding DNA: TGTGCCACCAGTGATTTGCAGTTCGGCGGAGACAATGAGCAGTTCTTC.

The chain employs TRBV27 and TRBJ1-2; perhaps TRBD1 as D (6 bases). The V and J ends lost 5 bases and 2 bases respectively, with 9 bases between them. Germline-derived CDR1 and CDR2 are MNHEY and SMNVEV (reference sequence). This CDR3 comprises 13 residues. The CDR3 sequence: CASSLRGNYGYTF. CDR3 sequence (DNA): TGTGCCAGCAGTCTTAGGGGGAACTATGGCTACACCTTC.

This clone turned up a few times. This rearrangement joins TRBV5-1 to TRBJ1-5, with a tentative D call TRBD1 (6 bases). CDR3 size: 15 residues. Germline loops: CDR1 SGHRS, CDR2 YFSETQ. V lost 4 bases to trimming and J lost 0 bases, with 11 bases between them. The CDR3 region has the DNA TGCGCCAGCAGCCCGGGACACATTAGCAATCAGCCCCAGCATTTT. Residues: CASSPGHISNQPQHF.

The chain has TRBV4-1 and TRBJ1-6; D is unresolved. CDR1 is MGHRA and CDR2 is YSYEKL in the germline V gene. V gave up 0 bases and J gave up 4 bases, with 10 bases separating them. CDR3 length: 16 residues. In DNA, the CDR3 is TGCGCCAGCAGCCAAGAATTGGGCAAGTATAATTCACCCCTCCACTTT. It is translated as CASSQELGKYNSPLHF.

The chain carries TRBV5-4 and TRBJ1-4; D gene unclear. Germline loops: CDR1 SGHNT, CDR2 YYREEE (reference sequence). The CDR3 totals 13 residues. V shed 4 bases and J shed 8 bases, with 12 bases lying between them. The CDR3, as DNA: TGTGCCAGCAGCGACTTCTACGGGGAAAAACTGTTTTTT. It specifies CASSDFYGEKLFF.

This clone was picked up one time. The J gene is TRBJ1-6, the V gene TRBV28; no clear D. CDR1 is MDHEN, CDR2 SYDVKM, per germline. Trimming took 3 bases from V and 5 from J, leaving 17 bases between them. The CDR3 contains 17 residues. CDR3 amino acids: CASSFGGQGQNNSPLHF. CDR3 nucleotides: TGTGCCAGCAGTTTCGGCGGCCAAGGCCAGAATAATTCACCCCTCCACTTT.

V and J are TRBV11-1 and TRBJ2-2; perhaps TRBD1 as D (5 bases). This CDR3 has 14 residues. V was cut by 6 bases and J by 2 bases, with 10 bases left in between. Germline V CDR1 and CDR2: SGHAT, FQDESV (reference sequence). CDR3: CASRIDSNTGELFF. For the CDR3, the DNA is TGTGCCAGCAGGATAGACAGCAACACCGGGGAGCTGTTTTTT.

This sequence joins TRBV5-1 and TRBJ1-2; 7 bases map to TRBD1. The CDR3 extends over 14 amino acids. CDR1 and CDR2 from the germline V gene are SGHRS and YFSETQ. J gave up 4 bases and V 3 bases, and 6 bases lay outside the gene matches. The CDR3 coding sequence is TGCGCCAGCAGCTCCAATCCAGGGGGCTATGGCTACACCTTC. It is translated as CASSSNPGGYGYTF.